This TCR beta chain was sequenced in a study of PD-1 blockade in classical Hodgkin lymphoma. This CDR3 contains 17 residues. Looked up from germline, CDR1 is SGHDT and CDR2 is YYEEEE. Trimming took 3 bases from V and 4 from J, leaving 21 bases between them. Profiled with immunoSEQ multiplex PCR; TCRdb holds only in-frame clones, not every one. Of approximately 61,000 clones listed, around 91% are singletons. Every single patient, without exception, relapsed after autologous stem cell transplantation, and brentuximab vedotin exposure varied. This clone was picked up one time. The chain is built from TRBV5-6 and TRBJ2-3, with D perhaps TRBD2 (6 bases). The source is a human donor with classical Hodgkin lymphoma. Source: peripheral blood mononuclear cells (PBMCs), taken at baseline. The CDR3 reads CASSSSGVSASADTQYF. The DNA of the CDR3 is TGTGCCAGCAGCTCCTCGGGGGTTAGCGCTTCTGCAGATACGCAGTATTTT.